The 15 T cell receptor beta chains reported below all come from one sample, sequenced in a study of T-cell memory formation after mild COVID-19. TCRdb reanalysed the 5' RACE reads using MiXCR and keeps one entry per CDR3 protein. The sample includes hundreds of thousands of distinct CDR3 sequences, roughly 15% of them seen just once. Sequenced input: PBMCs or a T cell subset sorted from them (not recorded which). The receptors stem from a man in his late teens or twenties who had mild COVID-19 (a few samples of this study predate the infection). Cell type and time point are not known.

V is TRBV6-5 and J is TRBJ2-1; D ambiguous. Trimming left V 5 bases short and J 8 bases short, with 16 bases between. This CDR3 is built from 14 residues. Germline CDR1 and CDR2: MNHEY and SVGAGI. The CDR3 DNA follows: TGTGCCAGCAGTGTTATACCGTCTTCGGATGAGCAGTTCTTC. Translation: CASSVIPSSDEQFF.

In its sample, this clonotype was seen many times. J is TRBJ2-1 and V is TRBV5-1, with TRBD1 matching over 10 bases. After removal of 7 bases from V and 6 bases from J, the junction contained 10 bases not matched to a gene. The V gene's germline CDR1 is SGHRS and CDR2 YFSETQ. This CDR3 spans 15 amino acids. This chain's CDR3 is CASRETGTGVNEQFF. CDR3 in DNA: TGCGCCAGCCGTGAAACCGGGACAGGGGTCAATGAGCAGTTCTTC. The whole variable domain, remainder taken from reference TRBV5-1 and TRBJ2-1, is KAGVTQTPRYLIKTRGQQVTLSCSPISGHRSVSWYQQTPGQGLQFLFEYFSETQRNKGNFPGRFSGRQFSNSRSEMNVSTLELGDSALYLCASRETGTGVNEQFFGPGTRLTVL.

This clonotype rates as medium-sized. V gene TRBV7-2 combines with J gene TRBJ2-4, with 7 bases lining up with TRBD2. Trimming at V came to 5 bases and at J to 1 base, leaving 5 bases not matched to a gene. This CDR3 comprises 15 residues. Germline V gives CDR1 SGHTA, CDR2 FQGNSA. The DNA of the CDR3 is TGTGCCAGCAGCAGGGACTACGGGGCCAAAAACATTCAGTACTTC. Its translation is CASSRDYGAKNIQYF.

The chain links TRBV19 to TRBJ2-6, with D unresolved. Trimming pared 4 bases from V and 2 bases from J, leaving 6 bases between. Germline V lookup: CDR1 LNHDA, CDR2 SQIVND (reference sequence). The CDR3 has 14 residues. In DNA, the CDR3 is TGTGCCAGTAGTACAGGTCCTGGGGCCAACGTCCTGACTTTC. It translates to CASSTGPGANVLTF.

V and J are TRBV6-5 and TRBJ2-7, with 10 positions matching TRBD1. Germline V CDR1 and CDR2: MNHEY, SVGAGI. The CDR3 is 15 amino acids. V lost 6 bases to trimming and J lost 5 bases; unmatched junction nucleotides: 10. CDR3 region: CASSLKGQGLHEQYV. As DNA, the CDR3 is TGTGCCAGCAGCCTTAAGGGACAGGGGCTCCACGAGCAGTACGTC.

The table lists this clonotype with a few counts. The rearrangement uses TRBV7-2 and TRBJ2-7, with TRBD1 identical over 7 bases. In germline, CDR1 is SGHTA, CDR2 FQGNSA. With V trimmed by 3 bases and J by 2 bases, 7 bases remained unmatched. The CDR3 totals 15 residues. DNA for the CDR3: TGTGCCAGCAGCTTCACCGGGACAGTCCCCTACGAGCAGTACTTC. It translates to CASSFTGTVPYEQYF.

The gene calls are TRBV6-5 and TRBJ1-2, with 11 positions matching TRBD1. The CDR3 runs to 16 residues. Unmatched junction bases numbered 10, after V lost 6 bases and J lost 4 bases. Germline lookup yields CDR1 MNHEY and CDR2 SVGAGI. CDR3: CASRPTDRGLGYGYTF. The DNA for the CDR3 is TGTGCCAGCAGACCTACGGACAGGGGGCTAGGCTATGGCTACACCTTC.

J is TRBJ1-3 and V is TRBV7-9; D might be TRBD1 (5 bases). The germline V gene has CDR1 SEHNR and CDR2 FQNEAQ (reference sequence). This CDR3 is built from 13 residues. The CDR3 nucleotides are TGTGCTAGAGGGGATTCGGCTGGAAACACCATATATTTT. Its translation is CARGDSAGNTIYF.

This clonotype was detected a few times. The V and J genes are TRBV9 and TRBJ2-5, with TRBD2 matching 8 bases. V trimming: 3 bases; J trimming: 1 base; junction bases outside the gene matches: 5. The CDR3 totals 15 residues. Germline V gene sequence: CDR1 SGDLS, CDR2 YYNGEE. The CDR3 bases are TGTGCCAGCAGCGAATATAGCGGGACCCAAGAGACCCAGTACTTC. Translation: CASSEYSGTQETQYF.

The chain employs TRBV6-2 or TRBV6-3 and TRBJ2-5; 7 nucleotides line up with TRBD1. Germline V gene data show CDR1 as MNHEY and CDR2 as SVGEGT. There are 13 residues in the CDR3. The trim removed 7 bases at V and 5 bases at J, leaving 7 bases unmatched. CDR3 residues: CASKRSTGETQYF. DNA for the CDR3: TGTGCCAGCAAAAGATCGACAGGGGAGACCCAGTACTTC.

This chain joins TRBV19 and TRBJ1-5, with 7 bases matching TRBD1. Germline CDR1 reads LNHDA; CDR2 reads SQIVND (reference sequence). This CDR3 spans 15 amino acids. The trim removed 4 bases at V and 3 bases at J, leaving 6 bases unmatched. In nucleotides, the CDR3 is TGTGCCAGTAGTACACAGGGGTTTCCCAATCAGCCCCAGCATTTT. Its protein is CASSTQGFPNQPQHF.

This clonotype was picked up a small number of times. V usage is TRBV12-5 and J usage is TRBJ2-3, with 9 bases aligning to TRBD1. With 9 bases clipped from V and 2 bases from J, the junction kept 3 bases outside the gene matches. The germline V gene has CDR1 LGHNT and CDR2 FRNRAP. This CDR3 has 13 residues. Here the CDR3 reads CASGTGPTDTQYF. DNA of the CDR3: TGTGCTAGCGGGACAGGGCCCACAGATACGCAGTATTTT.

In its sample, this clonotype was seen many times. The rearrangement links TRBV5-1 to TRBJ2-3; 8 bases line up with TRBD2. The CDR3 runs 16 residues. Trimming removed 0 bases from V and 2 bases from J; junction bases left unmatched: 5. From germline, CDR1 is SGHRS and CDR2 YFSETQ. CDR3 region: CASSLEPTSATDTQYF. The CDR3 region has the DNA TGCGCCAGCAGCTTGGAGCCGACTAGCGCCACAGATACGCAGTATTTT.

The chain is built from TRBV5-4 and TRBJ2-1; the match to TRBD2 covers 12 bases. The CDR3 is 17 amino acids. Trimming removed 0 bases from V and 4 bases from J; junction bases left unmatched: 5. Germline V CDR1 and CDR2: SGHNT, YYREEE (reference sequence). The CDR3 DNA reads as TGTGCCAGCAGCTTGGGACTAGCGGGGGTGCCATACAATGAGCAGTTCTTC. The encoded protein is CASSLGLAGVPYNEQFF.

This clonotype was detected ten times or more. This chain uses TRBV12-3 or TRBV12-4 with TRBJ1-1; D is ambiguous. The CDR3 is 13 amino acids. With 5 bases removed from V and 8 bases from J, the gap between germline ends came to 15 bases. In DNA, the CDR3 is TGTGCCAGCAGTCCCCTGGTTGGAGGGGAAGCTTTCTTT. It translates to CASSPLVGGEAFF.